This TCR beta chain was sequenced in a study of vaccination and CD4 T cells after COVID-19. Trimming shortened V by 4 bases and J by 10 bases, and 17 bases separated the two germline ends. The CDR3 loop spans 15 amino acids. Per germline, CDR1 MRHNA and CDR2 SNTAGT. Sequencing of cultured CD4+ T cell DNA used the Oncomine TCR Beta short-read assay. A single record per CDR3 protein comes from TCRdb applying MiXCR to the PCR reads. The table includes about 26,000 distinct CDR3 sequences, less than 60% detected once. A word on this clonotype: Antigen specificity is unknown.

The treatment was: roughly 11-day PBMC culture with coronavirus spike peptide pools or control peptides (ViraFEST assay). Sequenced here: CD4+ T cells from blood, cultured in vitro, sampled before SARS-CoV-2 vaccination. This chain connects TRBV6-4 to TRBJ1-6; D might be TRBD1 (5 bases). The TCR sequence derives from a human donor who received a COVID-19 vaccine. CDR3 protein: CASSGSPGEGSPLHF. The CDR3 region has the DNA TGTGCCAGCAGTGGCTCCCCGGGGGAGGGGTCACCCCTCCACTTT.